Given below is one T cell receptor beta chain in context. Its antigen is not known. Adult Caucasians living in Nashville, Tennessee made up all of the donors. CD4+ cell separation produced CD45RA+ naive and CD45RA-negative memory subsets. This entry is derived from a study of shared clonotypes between healthy human individuals. The junction had 7 bases not matched to a gene; V was cut back by 8 bases and J by 1 base. CDR3 length: 15 amino acids. The germline V gene has CDR1 MGHDK and CDR2 SYGVNS. The study's findings and limits: Blood alone was sampled, and tissue repertoires likely differ.

How the authors handled the data: Filtering differed because ImmunoSEQ produced junction-only sequences that carried no quality scores. Clones were sequenced by immunoSEQ multiplex PCR, and TCRdb holds only the in-frame ones, with some missing. V and J calls and clone size are given by that table; D and trimming were obtained from the DNA. The sample has 600,000 to 750,000 clones; about two thirds are singletons. This receptor was identified in a woman in her 30s in good health. The chain combines TRBV25-1 with TRBJ2-2, with 7 bases aligning to TRBD2. Sequencing used memory CD4+ T cells sorted from blood. The subset is: CD45RA-negative fraction. The CDR3 sequence is CASREPSGNTGELFF. The CDR3 nucleotides read TGTGCCAGCCGAGAACCTAGCGGGAACACCGGGGAGCTGTTTTTT.